The 14 T cell receptor beta chains given below trace back to one sample, sequenced in a study of cytomegalovirus exposure and HLA in healthy donors. PCR was performed using 60 Vbeta and 13 Jbeta primers. The method was immunoSEQ multiplex PCR; TCRdb's version includes in-frame clones alone and lacks a portion of them. The data hold some 97,000 clones, with about 68% observed a single time. Sequences were obtained from PBMCs. The receptors stem from a male donor in good health and CMV-seropositive.

This chain uses TRBV6-5 with TRBJ1-2; perhaps TRBD1 as D (6 bases). CDR1 is MNHEY, CDR2 SVGAGI, per germline. The length of the CDR3 is 12 residues. V was shortened by 7 bases and J by 2 bases, with 8 bases between the two germline ends. CDR3 in DNA: TGTGCCAGCAACGACAGGAACTATGGCTACACCTTC. It codes for CASNDRNYGYTF.

V gene TRBV11-3 combines with J gene TRBJ2-5; perhaps TRBD2 as D (6 bases). V was clipped by 5 bases and J by 1 base, with 11 bases between them. The germline V gene has CDR1 SGHNT and CDR2 YENEEA. The CDR3 has 14 residues. The chain's CDR3 is CASSRGTVQETQYF. CDR3 nucleotide sequence: TGTGCCAGCAGCCGAGGGACTGTCCAAGAGACCCAGTACTTC.

The CDR3 here is CASSPQGQSSGNTIYF. CDR3 in DNA: TGTGCCAGCAGCCCCCAAGGACAGTCCTCTGGAAACACCATATATTTT. The chain employs TRBV5-4 and TRBJ1-3; possibly TRBD1 for D (6 bases). CDR1 SGHNT and CDR2 YYREEE come from the germline V gene (reference sequence). V lost 4 bases, J lost 0 bases, and 14 bases lay in between. This CDR3 is 16 amino acids long.

This clone was seen more than once but under ten times. The chain combines TRBV2 with TRBJ2-5, with 7 bases fitting TRBD1. The CDR3 sequence is 15 residues long. V gave up 8 bases and J gave up 3 bases; unmatched junction bases: 12. Per germline, CDR1 SNHLY and CDR2 FYNNEI. The CDR3 DNA reads as TGTGCCAGCCACCGAACAAGGGACAGCAAAGAGACCCAGTACTTC. Its protein product is CASHRTRDSKETQYF.

J is TRBJ2-5 and V is TRBV30, with unresolved D. The CDR3 extends over 12 amino acids. The germline V and J ends were trimmed by 1 base and 5 bases, with 8 bases remaining between them. Germline V gene sequence: CDR1 GTSNPN, CDR2 SVGIG (reference sequence). This chain's CDR3 is CAWSALDETQYF. As DNA, the CDR3 is TGTGCCTGGAGTGCTCTAGATGAGACCCAGTACTTC. The complete variable domain, with remaining parts taken from reference TRBV30 and TRBJ2-5, reads SQTIHQWPATLVQPVGSPLSLECTVEGTSNPNLYWYRQAAGRGLQLLFYSVGIGQISSEVPQNLSASRPQDRQFILSSKKLLLSDSGFYLCAWSALDETQYFGPGTRLLVL.

V is TRBV6-1 and J is TRBJ1-5; no clear D gene. The V gene lost 5 bases and the J gene lost 2 bases, with 13 bases spanning the gap. The CDR3 totals 15 residues. Germline V gene sequence: CDR1 MNHNS, CDR2 SASEGT. The CDR3 region is CASSSGFGGNQPQHF. The CDR3 DNA sequence: TGTGCCAGCAGTTCGGGGTTCGGAGGCAATCAGCCCCAGCATTTT.

This sequence joins TRBV27 and TRBJ1-6; the D is unclear. With 5 bases removed from V and 7 bases from J, the gap between germline ends came to 6 bases. Germline lookup yields CDR1 MNHEY and CDR2 SMNVEV (reference sequence). CDR3 size: 12 residues. DNA of the CDR3: TGTGCCAGCAGTCAGGTCAATTCACCCCTCCACTTT. Protein: CASSQVNSPLHF.

The rearrangement uses TRBV15 and TRBJ1-2, with D possibly matching TRBD1 (6 bases). CDR3 length equals 17 residues. Looked up from germline, CDR1 is LNHNV and CDR2 is YYDKDF (reference sequence). Deletions cut 3 bases from V and 0 bases from J, with 17 bases between. The CDR3 region is CATSSADRSLANYGYTF. CDR3 DNA sequence: TGTGCCACCAGCAGTGCCGACAGGTCCCTCGCTAACTATGGCTACACCTTC.

This chain joins TRBV19 and TRBJ1-6; 7 bases agree with TRBD1. The V segment lost 7 bases and the J segment 4 bases; nucleotides outside the gene matches: 4. The CDR3 extends over 14 amino acids. The germline V gene has CDR1 LNHDA and CDR2 SQIVND (reference sequence). CDR3: CASTDRAYNSPLHF. CDR3 nucleotides: TGTGCCAGTACCGACAGGGCGTATAATTCACCCCTCCACTTT.

The rearrangement uses TRBV15 and TRBJ2-7; D uncertain. Trimming pared 5 bases from V and 9 bases from J, leaving 17 bases between. The CDR3 totals 13 residues. Germline assignment: CDR1 LNHNV and CDR2 YYDKDF (reference sequence). The CDR3 nucleotides read TGTGCCACCAGCGCGGAGTACCAGCAATCGCAGTACTTC. Translated: CATSAEYQQSQYF.

This clone was seen once. The genes are TRBV20-1 and TRBJ1-2, with unresolved D. Trimming stripped 3 bases from V and 4 bases from J, with 3 bases between. CDR1 is DFQATT and CDR2 is SNEGSKA in the germline V gene (reference sequence). The CDR3 spans 10 residues. In nucleotides, the CDR3 is TGCAGTGCTAGCTCCTATGGCTACACCTTC. Translated: CSASSYGYTF.

The chain has TRBV2 and TRBJ2-2, with D possibly being TRBD2 (5 bases). The CDR3 covers 15 residues. CDR1 SNHLY and CDR2 FYNNEI come from the germline V gene. V gave up 4 bases and J gave up 0 bases, with 9 bases separating them. The CDR3 is CASSGKRTNTGELFF. CDR3 nucleotides: TGTGCCAGCAGTGGAAAGCGGACGAACACCGGGGAGCTGTTTTTT. The whole variable domain, filled in from reference TRBV2 and TRBJ2-2, reads EPEVTQTPSHQVTQMGQEVILRCVPISNHLYFYWYRQILGQKVEFLVSFYNNEISEKSEIFDDQFSVERPDGSNFTLKIRSTKLEDSAMYFCASSGKRTNTGELFFGEGSRLTVL.

This chain connects TRBV6-1 to TRBJ1-1; D is unclear. Germline CDR1 and CDR2: MNHNS and SASEGT. This CDR3 region has 13 residues. V shed 3 bases and J shed 1 base, with 6 bases lying between them. The CDR3 sequence: CASSEGPNTEAFF. For the CDR3, the DNA is TGTGCCAGCAGTGAGGGCCCGAACACTGAAGCTTTCTTT.

This rearrangement joins TRBV11-3 to TRBJ2-1; D may be TRBD1 (5 bases). V was cut by 0 bases and J by 8 bases, with 11 bases left in between. The CDR3 is 14 residues long. The germline V gene encodes CDR1 SGHNT and CDR2 YENEEA. The CDR3 DNA follows: TGTGCCAGCAGCTTAGATCCCAGGGTCGATGAGCAGTTCTTC. Protein: CASSLDPRVDEQFF.